What follows is one T cell receptor (beta chain) and its context. TCRdb passed the RT-PCR reads through MiXCR, listing each CDR3 protein once. This sample has about 150,000 distinct CDR3 sequences, with approximately 35% found just once. The CDR3 is 14 amino acids. Germline loops: CDR1 DFQATT, CDR2 SNEGSKA (reference sequence). V lost 1 base, J lost 6 bases, and 12 bases lay in between. The data originate from a study of patients and donors after allogeneic stem cell transplantation. The source of this sequence is a human donor who was either an allogeneic HSCT recipient or a stem cell or donor lymphocyte infusion donor (not recorded which). It is not recorded whose cells these are; they may come from a transplant donor. The material sequenced was blood, either unsorted or a sorted T cell fraction (not recorded which). The chain has TRBV20-1 and TRBJ1-4; a weak D match, TRBD1 (6 bases). CDR3 coding DNA: TGCAGTGCTAGAGCAGGGGAGGGGGATGAAAAACTGTTTTTT. It translates to CSARAGEGDEKLFF.